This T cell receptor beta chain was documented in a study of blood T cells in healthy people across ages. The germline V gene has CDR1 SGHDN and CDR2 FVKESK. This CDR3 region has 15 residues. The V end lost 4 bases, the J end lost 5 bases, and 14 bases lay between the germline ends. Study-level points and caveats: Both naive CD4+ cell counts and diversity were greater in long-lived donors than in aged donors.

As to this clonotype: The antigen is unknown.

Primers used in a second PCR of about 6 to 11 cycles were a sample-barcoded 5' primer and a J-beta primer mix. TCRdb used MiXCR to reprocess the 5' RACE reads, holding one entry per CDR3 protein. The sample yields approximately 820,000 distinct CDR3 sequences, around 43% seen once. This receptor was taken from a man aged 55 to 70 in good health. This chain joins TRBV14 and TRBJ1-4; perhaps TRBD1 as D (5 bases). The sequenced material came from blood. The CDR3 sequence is CASSRQGMRNEKLFF. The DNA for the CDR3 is TGTGCCAGCAGCCGCCAGGGTATGAGGAATGAAAAACTGTTTTTT.